A selection of T cell receptor beta chains follows, all from one sample in a study of PD-L1 blockade in urothelial cancer. Measured with immunoSEQ multiplex PCR; TCRdb has only the in-frame clones, and not every one. This sample yields approximately 30,000 clones, of which 75% to 90% are seen a single time; around 1.9% belongs to the top ten. The sample consisted of PBMCs, taken around atezolizumab (anti-PD-L1) treatment. These receptors all stem from a man aged 45 to 65 with urothelial cancer. The CDR3 runs from the conserved cysteine through the conserved F or W. A clone size is listed for some rows: how often the clone was seen (once, few, many), or a class if it is expanded.

V gene	clone size	CDR3 protein
TRBV21-1	NA	CASSKDGGQGVGRQFF
TRBV11-2	NA	CASRNSGGGNTGELFF
TRBV13	once	CASSPRSRWAGYTF
TRBV27	NA	CASSSLTGGTEAFF
TRBV5-1	NA	CASSLAGNGYTF
TRBV7-9	once	CASSLGGVMSNEQFF
TRBV11-1	few	CASSLSSGGYTF
TRBV5-4	NA	CASSLVLAGRETQYF
TRBV5-6	NA	CASSLGGGQGAGGYTF
TRBV27	NA	CASSPSWGGWTEAFF
TRBV6-5	few	CASRIGENTQYF
TRBV5-1	NA	CASDIGGQRRDTQYF
TRBV6-1	NA	CASSEKLSDKHSNQPQHF
TRBV4-1	once	CASSQPGTGFSEQYF
TRBV29-1	NA	CSASGKGSSYNEQFF
TRBV2	NA	CASRTGGSSYEQYF
TRBV11-1	NA	CASSLAAGGYEQYF
TRBV29-1	NA	CSVDGLMQAPDTQYF
TRBV5-1	NA	CASSLTGMNTEAFF
TRBV18	NA	CASSPPRGSGEETQYF
TRBV29-1	NA	CSVGSGSYNEQFF
TRBV27	NA	CASRRTGNTEAFF
TRBV12-5	few	CASGLATGGRARNEQFF
TRBV5-1	NA	CASSLPAGRTEAFF
TRBV5-1	NA	CASSSGSGVGTEAFF
TRBV18	NA	CASGEDTNQPQHF
TRBV19	NA	CATLDRLSDNEQFF
TRBV7-8	NA	CASSLGVSGAQGTQYF
TRBV27	NA	CASSPLRPTGELFF